The 28 T cell receptor beta chains listed next were all sequenced from one sample in a study of CD8+ T cells in alopecia areata. Investigators isolated RNA and reverse transcribed it into cDNA to act as the sequencing template. Method: immunoSEQ multiplex PCR; TCRdb's copy keeps in-frame clones and lacks some. The table records 150,000 to 200,000 clones, roughly three fifths of them present only once. The treatment here: oral pan-JAK inhibitor, 5-10 mg twice daily. The specimen was CD4+ T cells sorted from blood, collected at week 4, from a patient treated with tofacitinib. The receptors stem from a human donor with alopecia areata.

J is TRBJ1-2 and V is TRBV30; D is perhaps TRBD1 (5 bases). V gave up 4 bases and J gave up 3 bases, with 9 bases separating them. The CDR3 is 12 residues long. Per germline, CDR1 GTSNPN and CDR2 SVGIG (reference sequence). CDR3 bases: TGTGCCTGGACCCTGGGGGACTATGGCTACACCTTC. This gives the protein CAWTLGDYGYTF.

In regard to this clone: Other DNA sequences in the same sample also yield this CDR3. This chain joins TRBV14 and TRBJ2-7; D might be TRBD1 (6 bases). Trimming took 1 base from V and 2 from J, leaving 9 bases between them. The germline CDR1 and CDR2 sequences are SGHDN and FVKESK. The CDR3 loop spans 14 amino acids. The chain's CDR3 is CASSQATGPYEQYF. The DNA of the CDR3 is TGTGCCAGCAGCCAAGCGACAGGACCCTACGAGCAGTACTTC.

As for this clone: Different DNA sequences within this sample yield the same CDR3. V gene TRBV28 combines with J gene TRBJ2-5; maybe TRBD2 (6 bases). This CDR3 is built from 12 residues. The germline V and J ends were trimmed by 3 bases and 5 bases, with 7 bases remaining between them. The germline CDR1 and CDR2 sequences are MDHEN and SYDVKM. The DNA for the CDR3 is TGTGCCAGCAGTTTCGGAGGGGAGACCCAGTACTTC. Residues: CASSFGGETQYF.

This clone has just a few counts. This chain connects TRBV25-1 to TRBJ2-7; D is unresolved. Germline loops: CDR1 MGHDK, CDR2 SYGVNS. This CDR3 contains 12 residues. Deletions cut 0 bases from V and 7 bases from J, with 7 bases between. The CDR3 is CASSEYVGEQYF. In nucleotides, the CDR3 is TGTGCCAGCAGTGAATATGTAGGGGAGCAGTACTTC.

The gene calls are TRBV7-2 and TRBJ2-1, with D perhaps TRBD1 (6 bases). The CDR3 is made up of 13 amino acids. The V and J ends lost 0 bases and 10 bases respectively, with 10 bases between them. Germline V lookup: CDR1 SGHTA, CDR2 FQGNSA. The CDR3 sequence: CASSLARGTEQFF. Written as DNA, the CDR3 is TGTGCCAGCAGCTTAGCTAGGGGGACCGAGCAGTTCTTC.

This clone was detected a few times. The rearrangement links TRBV10-2 to TRBJ2-5; D remains ambiguous. In germline, CDR1 is WSHSY, CDR2 SAAADI. There are 11 residues in the CDR3. V was cut by 2 bases and J by 9 bases, with 7 bases left in between. The CDR3 is CASSEEVAQYF. The CDR3 bases are TGCGCCAGCAGTGAGGAAGTGGCCCAGTACTTC.

This clone was recorded once. The V gene is TRBV2, the J gene TRBJ2-3, with 8 nucleotides matching TRBD2. The germline V gene encodes CDR1 SNHLY and CDR2 FYNNEI. The CDR3 covers 16 residues. V lost 4 bases, J lost 0 bases, and 6 bases stayed unmatched. The DNA for the CDR3 is TGTGCCAGCAGTGTAGCGGGGCTGGGAAGCACAGATACGCAGTATTTT. It translates to CASSVAGLGSTDTQYF.

The CDR3 region has the DNA TGCAGCGTTGAAGAAGTAACGGGGGAAGCTAACTATGGCTACACCTTC. Translation gives CSVEEVTGEANYGYTF. The chain has TRBV29-1 and TRBJ1-2, with D perhaps matching TRBD1 (5 bases). There are 16 residues in the CDR3. In germline, CDR1 is SQVTM, CDR2 ANQGSEA. V was shortened by 0 bases and J by 0 bases, with 14 bases between the two germline ends. Looking up the rest from reference TRBV29-1 and TRBJ1-2 gives the full variable domain: SAVISQKPSRDICQRGTSLTIQCQVDSQVTMMFWYRQQPGQSLTLIATANQGSEATYESGFVIDKFPISRPNLTFSTLTVSNMSPEDSSIYLCSVEEVTGEANYGYTFGSGTRLTVV.

V gene TRBV29-1 combines with J gene TRBJ2-1, with D tentatively TRBD1 or TRBD2 (5 bases each). This CDR3 is 11 amino acids long. V lost 5 bases to trimming and J lost 4 bases, with 6 bases between them. The germline V gene encodes CDR1 SQVTM and CDR2 ANQGSEA. The CDR3 spells CSVWGYNEQFF. In nucleotides, the CDR3 is TGCAGCGTTTGGGGGTACAATGAGCAGTTCTTC.

V gene TRBV30 combines with J gene TRBJ1-1; 11 positions agree with TRBD1. V lost 3 bases and J lost 9; bases outside the gene matches: 9. Germline V gene lookup returns CDR1 GTSNPN and CDR2 SVGIG (reference sequence). CDR3 length: 14 residues. The CDR3 nucleotides read TGTGCCTGGAGATCCGGACAGGGGGCCGCCAAAGCTTTCTTT. It specifies CAWRSGQGAAKAFF.

V and J are TRBV30 and TRBJ1-2; TRBD1 matches 12 bases. Losses at the gene ends were 2 bases for V and 0 bases for J; bases not matched to a gene: 4. Per the germline V gene, CDR1 is GTSNPN and CDR2 is SVGIG (reference sequence). This CDR3 is 16 amino acids long. DNA of the CDR3: TGTGCCTGGAGTAGGGGACAGGGGGCCACTAACTATGGCTACACCTTC. This sequence encodes CAWSRGQGATNYGYTF.

This rearrangement joins TRBV29-1 to TRBJ2-5; unclear D gene. The length of the CDR3 is 14 residues. The germline CDR1 and CDR2 sequences are SQVTM and ANQGSEA. The V gene lost 2 bases and the J gene lost 1 base, with 11 bases spanning the gap. CDR3 bases: TGCAGCGTTGAACCCAGTGTAGCCCAAGAGACCCAGTACTTC. It codes for CSVEPSVAQETQYF.

The chain carries TRBV29-1 and TRBJ1-1; D is unresolved. This CDR3 is built from 13 residues. V was cut by 1 base and J by 5 bases, with 11 bases left in between. Germline-derived CDR1 and CDR2 are SQVTM and ANQGSEA. CDR3 sequence reads: CSVEVAGGTEAFF. The CDR3 DNA sequence: TGCAGCGTTGAAGTGGCGGGCGGTACTGAAGCTTTCTTT.

V is TRBV30 and J is TRBJ1-1; D possibly corresponds to TRBD1 (6 bases). The CDR3 totals 12 residues. Germline lookup yields CDR1 GTSNPN and CDR2 SVGIG (reference sequence). The V gene lost 6 bases and the J gene lost 1 base, with 9 bases spanning the gap. The DNA for the CDR3 is TGTGCCTGCACGGACAGGAACACTGAAGCTTTCTTT. This codes for CACTDRNTEAFF. Supplemented by reference TRBV30 and TRBJ1-1, the full variable domain reads SQTIHQWPATLVQPVGSPLSLECTVEGTSNPNLYWYRQAAGRGLQLLFYSVGIGQISSEVPQNLSASRPQDRQFILSSKKLLLSDSGFYLCACTDRNTEAFFGQGTRLTVV.

The V call is TRBV4-2, the J call TRBJ1-4; D is undetermined. CDR1 and CDR2 (germline): LGHNA, YNFKEQ. This CDR3 has 13 amino acids. V was clipped by 0 bases and J by 16 bases, with 15 bases between them. CDR3 coding DNA: TGTGCCAGCAGCCAAGACCGGGAGAGGGCGAGGTTTTTT. Its translation: CASSQDRERARFF.

This chain uses TRBV6-6 with TRBJ2-5; D perhaps matches TRBD2 (5 bases). The germline V and J ends were trimmed by 10 bases and 5 bases, with 14 bases remaining between them. CDR1 and CDR2 from the germline V gene are MNHNY and SVGAGI (reference sequence). The CDR3 contains 12 residues. The CDR3 loop reads CATGLPGETQYF. The CDR3 nucleotides read TGTGCCACCGGACTCCCCGGGGAGACCCAGTACTTC.

The chain's CDR3 is CASSVRTSGGNEQFF. The CDR3 nucleotides read TGTGCCAGCAGCGTCCGGACTAGCGGGGGAAATGAGCAGTTCTTC. The chain combines TRBV5-6 with TRBJ2-1; 13 nucleotides match TRBD2. The CDR3 length is 15 residues. The germline V gene has CDR1 SGHDT and CDR2 YYEEEE. J gave up 7 bases and V 4 bases, and 5 bases lay outside the gene matches.

The count of this clone is one. V usage is TRBV13 and J usage is TRBJ1-1; possible D gene TRBD1, 5 bases. Trimming took 2 bases from V and 6 from J, leaving 13 bases between them. The CDR3 is 14 amino acids. Germline values: CDR1 PRHDT, CDR2 FYEKMQ (reference sequence). The CDR3 loop is CASSLRARGAEAFF. In nucleotides, the CDR3 is TGTGCCAGCAGCTTACGGGCACGAGGGGCTGAAGCTTTCTTT.

The table lists this clone with a few counts. The V gene is TRBV7-9, the J gene TRBJ1-4; D is ambiguous. Trimming removed 8 bases at V and 7 bases at J, with 17 bases between. The CDR3 consists of 14 residues. Per germline, CDR1 SEHNR and CDR2 FQNEAQ (reference sequence). The CDR3 region has the DNA TGTGCCAGCCAAACCGGGGTGGTGGGTGAAAAACTGTTTTTT. Its protein is CASQTGVVGEKLFF. The variable domain in full, with the rest retrieved from reference TRBV7-9 and TRBJ1-4, is DTGVSQNPRHKITKRGQNVTFRCDPISEHNRLYWYRQTLGQGPEFLTYFQNEAQLEKSRLLSDRFSAERPKGSFSTLEIQRTEQGDSAMYLCASQTGVVGEKLFFGSGTQLSVL.

This chain connects TRBV27 to TRBJ1-1; 8 bases map to TRBD1. The CDR3 runs to 15 residues. Germline lookup yields CDR1 MNHEY and CDR2 SMNVEV (reference sequence). V was pared by 6 bases and J by 4 bases, with 10 bases of the junction left unmatched. The DNA for the CDR3 is TGTGCCAGCAGCCTTATTACAGGGGGAGGCACTGAAGCTTTCTTT. This gives the protein CASSLITGGGTEAFF.

The chain couples TRBV30 to TRBJ1-2; TRBD1 might be the D (5 bases). The ends were cut back, 8 bases at V and 2 bases at J, with 12 bases in the middle. Germline V gene data show CDR1 as GTSNPN and CDR2 as SVGIG (reference sequence). This CDR3 contains 12 residues. CDR3 loop: CATHWGNYGYTF. The CDR3 coding sequence is TGTGCCACCCACTGGGGGAACTATGGCTACACCTTC. The full variable domain, rest sourced from reference TRBV30 and TRBJ1-2, is SQTIHQWPATLVQPVGSPLSLECTVEGTSNPNLYWYRQAAGRGLQLLFYSVGIGQISSEVPQNLSASRPQDRQFILSSKKLLLSDSGFYLCATHWGNYGYTFGSGTRLTVV.

The V and J genes are TRBV29-1 and TRBJ2-3; the match to TRBD1 covers 7 bases. The germline V gene has CDR1 SQVTM and CDR2 ANQGSEA. The CDR3 length is 15 residues. V lost 4 bases and J lost 4; bases outside the gene matches: 11. CDR3 protein: CSVGVVKGAADTQYF. CDR3 nucleotides: TGCAGCGTTGGGGTGGTAAAGGGGGCGGCAGATACGCAGTATTTT.

The V call is TRBV5-6, the J call TRBJ2-5, with D possibly being TRBD1 (6 bases). Deletions cut 4 bases from V and 5 bases from J, with 21 bases between. The length of the CDR3 is 16 residues. Germline CDR1 and CDR2: SGHDT and YYEEEE. The CDR3 bases are TGTGCCAGCAGCGACACCACAGGGTCCCCAAGGGAGACCCAGTACTTC. It encodes CASSDTTGSPRETQYF. Combining the CDR3 with reference TRBV5-6 and TRBJ2-5 gives the whole variable domain DAGVTQSPTHLIKTRGQQVTLRCSPKSGHDTVSWYQQALGQGPQFIFQYYEEEERQRGNFPDRFSGHQFPNYSSELNVNALLLGDSALYLCASSDTTGSPRETQYFGPGTRLLVL.

DNA for the CDR3: TGTGCCAGCAGTGGTTCGGCCACTCACCCACAAGATACGCAGTATTTT. Translation: CASSGSATHPQDTQYF. The rearrangement uses TRBV2 and TRBJ2-3; D gene unclear. Germline CDR1 is SNHLY and CDR2 is FYNNEI. There are 16 residues in the CDR3. V was clipped by 4 bases and J by 5 bases, with 19 bases between them.

The sample holds a few counts of this clone. V is TRBV6-6 and J is TRBJ2-1; no definite D call. V lost 8 bases to trimming and J lost 2 bases, with 4 bases between them. The germline V gene has CDR1 MNHNY and CDR2 SVGAGI (reference sequence). The CDR3 has 11 amino acids. The CDR3 sequence: CASRAYNEQFF. CDR3 in DNA: TGTGCCAGCCGGGCCTACAATGAGCAGTTCTTC.

V usage is TRBV28 and J usage is TRBJ2-6; D is uncertain. Germline V CDR1 and CDR2: MDHEN, SYDVKM. V was cut by 3 bases and J by 0 bases, with 9 bases left in between. The CDR3 contains 16 residues. The chain's CDR3 is CASSLAGISGANVLTF. CDR3 coding DNA: TGTGCCAGCAGTTTGGCCGGTATCTCTGGGGCCAACGTCCTGACTTTC.

The rearrangement joins TRBV6-5 to TRBJ1-1; D not resolved. With 0 bases removed from V and 1 base from J, the gap between germline ends came to 3 bases. The CDR3 runs to 13 residues. The germline gives CDR1 MNHEY, CDR2 SVGAGI. CDR3: CASSYSSNTEAFF. Written as DNA, the CDR3 is TGTGCCAGCAGTTACTCTTCGAACACTGAAGCTTTCTTT.

The chain couples TRBV4-1 to TRBJ2-7; possible D gene TRBD2, 5 bases. V lost 0 bases to trimming and J lost 3 bases, with 9 bases between them. Germline CDR1 and CDR2: MGHRA and YSYEKL. The CDR3 extends over 14 amino acids. The CDR3 is CASSQDSRGYEQYF. DNA for the CDR3: TGCGCCAGCAGCCAAGATAGTCGGGGCTACGAGCAGTACTTC.